These 6 T cell receptor beta chains were sequenced from one sample in a study of T cells after yellow fever vaccination. TCRdb reprocessed the 5' RACE reads with MiXCR, giving one entry per CDR3 protein. The sample holds about 330,000 distinct CDR3 sequences, approximately 8% seen once. The sample consisted of PBMCs, taken more than 35 days after the first yellow fever vaccination. The receptors derive from a man younger than 35 who received the YFV17D yellow fever vaccine.

This chain links TRBV11-2 with TRBJ1-2; 8 bases are shared with TRBD1. Germline lookup yields CDR1 SGHAT and CDR2 FQNNGV. The CDR3 loop spans 14 amino acids. V lost 2 bases and J lost 8; bases outside the gene matches: 7. The CDR3 DNA sequence: TGTGCCAGCAGCTTACGCGCACAGGGGGGCGGCTACACCTTC. Its translation: CASSLRAQGGGYTF.

This clonotype was seen a few times. The chain employs TRBV3-1 and TRBJ1-3, with D perhaps matching TRBD1 (5 bases). The V end was cut by 3 bases, the J end by 0 bases, with 18 bases between. This CDR3 has 18 amino acids. Per germline, CDR1 LGHDT and CDR2 YNNKEL (reference sequence). The CDR3 region is CASSHPPRGGYSGNTIYF. The CDR3 DNA reads as TGTGCCAGCAGCCACCCCCCACGGGGGGGATACTCTGGAAACACCATATATTTT.

This clonotype was counted only a few times. The V call is TRBV18, the J call TRBJ2-3, with 7 bases that match TRBD1. Per the germline V gene, CDR1 is KGHSH and CDR2 is LQKENI. The CDR3 runs 14 residues. V dropped 3 bases and J dropped 8; count of bases not matched to a gene: 8. This CDR3 reads CASSPRDSESTQYF. Here the CDR3 DNA reads TGTGCCAGCTCACCCCGGGACAGTGAGAGTACGCAGTATTTT.

V and J are TRBV12-3 or TRBV12-4 and TRBJ2-3; D is undetermined. V lost 5 bases, J lost 2 bases, and 11 bases lay in between. The length of the CDR3 is 14 residues. CDR3: CASSKQPTTDTQYF. CDR3 sequence (DNA): TGTGCCAGCAGTAAACAGCCTACCACAGATACGCAGTATTTT.

In its sample, this clonotype was seen a few times. This chain uses TRBV7-8 with TRBJ2-7; TRBD1 is a possible D gene (5 bases). Germline CDR1 SGHVS, CDR2 FQNEAQ. Deletions cut 4 bases from V and 2 bases from J, with 18 bases between. CDR3 size: 16 residues. CDR3 in amino acids: CASSSVPMDTAYEQYV. In nucleotides, the CDR3 is TGTGCCAGCAGCTCCGTTCCCATGGACACAGCCTACGAGCAGTACGTC.

This clonotype was detected a few times. This chain links TRBV10-3 with TRBJ2-5; D is perhaps TRBD2 (6 bases). This CDR3 has 15 amino acids. Germline V gives CDR1 ENHRY, CDR2 SYGVKD. Trimming took off 1 base at V and 4 bases at J, with 13 bases between the two ends. CDR3 residues: CAISEWGDPGETQYF. CDR3 nucleotide sequence: TGTGCCATCAGTGAGTGGGGGGACCCTGGAGAGACCCAGTACTTC.